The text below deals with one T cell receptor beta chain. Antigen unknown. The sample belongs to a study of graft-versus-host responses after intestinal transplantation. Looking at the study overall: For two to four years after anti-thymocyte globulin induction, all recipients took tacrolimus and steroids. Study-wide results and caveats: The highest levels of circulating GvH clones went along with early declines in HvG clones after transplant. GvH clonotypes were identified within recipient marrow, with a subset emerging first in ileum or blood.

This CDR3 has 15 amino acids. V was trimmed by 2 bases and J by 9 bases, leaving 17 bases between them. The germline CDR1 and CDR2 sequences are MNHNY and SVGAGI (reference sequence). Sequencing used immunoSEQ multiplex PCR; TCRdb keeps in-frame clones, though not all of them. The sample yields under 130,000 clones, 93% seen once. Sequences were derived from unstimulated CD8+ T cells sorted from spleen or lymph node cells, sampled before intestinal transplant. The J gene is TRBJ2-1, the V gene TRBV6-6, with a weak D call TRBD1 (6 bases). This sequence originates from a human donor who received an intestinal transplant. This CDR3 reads CASSYKVQGQGEQFF. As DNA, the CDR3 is TGTGCCAGCAGTTACAAGGTACAGGGTCAAGGTGAGCAGTTCTTC.